The 8 T cell receptor beta chains below come from one sample, sequenced in a study of T cell changes during pregnancy in multiple sclerosis. Sequencing was performed with immunoSEQ multiplex PCR; in TCRdb, only in-frame clones are kept and a portion is missing. The sample consists of over 60,000 clones, about 96% of them appearing once. The sequencing here drew on CD8+ T cells from peripheral blood mononuclear cells, taken after pregnancy. These receptors were collected from a female donor with multiple sclerosis, enrolled in a pregnancy study.

V is TRBV28 and J is TRBJ1-1; no clear D. The V end was cut by 2 bases, the J end by 7 bases, with 8 bases between. The germline V gene encodes CDR1 MDHEN and CDR2 SYDVKM. The CDR3 runs 12 residues. The CDR3 DNA sequence: TGTGCCAGCAGTTTACTGTCTAGTGAAGCTTTCTTT. It specifies CASSLLSSEAFF.

V is TRBV5-6 and J is TRBJ2-7; TRBD2 agrees at 9 bases. There are 15 residues in the CDR3. Trimming removed 4 bases from V and 2 bases from J; junction bases left unmatched: 7. Germline V gene data show CDR1 as SGHDT and CDR2 as YYEEEE. This CDR3 is CASSQTGTSTYEQYF. In nucleotides, the CDR3 is TGTGCCAGCAGCCAGACCGGGACTAGCACCTACGAGCAGTACTTC.

This rearrangement joins TRBV15 to TRBJ2-1; 7 nucleotides line up with TRBD2. This CDR3 is built from 15 residues. Germline assignment: CDR1 LNHNV and CDR2 YYDKDF (reference sequence). The junction had 7 bases not matched to a gene; V was cut back by 5 bases and J by 3 bases. CDR3: CATSGERDYYNEQFF. The CDR3 DNA reads as TGTGCCACCAGCGGCGAACGGGACTACTACAATGAGCAGTTCTTC.

The rearrangement uses TRBV7-8 and TRBJ2-7, with 10 bases matching TRBD2. Per the germline V gene, CDR1 is SGHVS and CDR2 is FQNEAQ. This CDR3 has 17 residues. The V and J ends lost 1 base and 3 bases, in that order; junction bases with no gene match: 9. The CDR3 sequence: CASSLDGLAGVRYEQYF. The CDR3 region has the DNA TGTGCCAGCAGCTTAGATGGTCTAGCGGGAGTTCGCTACGAGCAGTACTTC. The complete variable domain, with remaining parts taken from reference TRBV7-8 and TRBJ2-7, reads GAGVSQSPRYKVAKRGQDVALRCDPISGHVSLFWYQQALGQGPEFLTYFQNEAQLDKSGLPSDRFFAERPEGSVSTLKIQRTQQEDSAVYLCASSLDGLAGVRYEQYFGPGTRLTVT.

V and J are TRBV27 and TRBJ2-4, with D possibly TRBD2 on 6 matching bases. The V and J ends lost 8 bases and 4 bases respectively, with 15 bases between them. In germline, CDR1 is MNHEY, CDR2 SMNVEV (reference sequence). The CDR3 has 14 residues. CDR3 in amino acids: CASRPGGGKNIQYF. The CDR3 DNA sequence: TGTGCCAGCCGTCCCGGGGGTGGTAAAAACATTCAGTACTTC.

The gene calls are TRBV29-1 and TRBJ1-1, with TRBD1 matching 7 bases. Germline V gene data show CDR1 as SQVTM and CDR2 as ANQGSEA. The CDR3 loop spans 13 amino acids. V was pared by 3 bases and J by 7 bases, with 8 bases of the junction left unmatched. The DNA of the CDR3 is TGCAGCGTTGAGCGGGACAGACCCCGTGAAGCTTTCTTT. As protein: CSVERDRPREAFF.

This chain links TRBV11-2 with TRBJ2-7, with TRBD2 identical over 7 bases. The CDR3 has 14 amino acids. Germline CDR1 and CDR2: SGHAT and FQNNGV. Trimming cost V 8 bases and J 2 bases; bases outside gene matches: 9. The CDR3 sequence: CASDSGGFPYEQYF. The CDR3 DNA is TGTGCCAGCGATTCGGGGGGATTCCCCTACGAGCAGTACTTC.

The chain couples TRBV7-2 to TRBJ2-1, with D possibly TRBD2 on 6 matching bases. Germline CDR1 SGHTA, CDR2 FQGNSA. V shed 5 bases and J shed 7 bases, with 9 bases lying between them. This CDR3 has 12 residues. CDR3 protein: CASSGGPNEQFF. The CDR3 coding sequence is TGTGCCAGCAGCGGAGGGCCGAATGAGCAGTTCTTC.